This record looks at one T cell receptor beta chain sequence and its context. These data originate in a study of identical twins. The germline V and J ends were trimmed by 0 bases and 7 bases, with 12 bases remaining between them. Per germline, CDR1 LNHNV and CDR2 YYDKDF (reference sequence). The CDR3 totals 15 residues. TCRdb processed the 5' RACE reads anew with MiXCR; each CDR3 protein has one entry. The repertoire holds 450,000 or so distinct CDR3 sequences, with about 18% as singletons. What was sequenced was naive T cells sorted from blood. The rearrangement joins TRBV15 to TRBJ2-2, with no clear D. The sequence derives from a man in his fifties or sixties in good health. The CDR3 is CATSRDRGVLGELFF. As DNA, the CDR3 is TGTGCCACCAGCAGAGATAGAGGAGTACTCGGGGAGCTGTTTTTT.